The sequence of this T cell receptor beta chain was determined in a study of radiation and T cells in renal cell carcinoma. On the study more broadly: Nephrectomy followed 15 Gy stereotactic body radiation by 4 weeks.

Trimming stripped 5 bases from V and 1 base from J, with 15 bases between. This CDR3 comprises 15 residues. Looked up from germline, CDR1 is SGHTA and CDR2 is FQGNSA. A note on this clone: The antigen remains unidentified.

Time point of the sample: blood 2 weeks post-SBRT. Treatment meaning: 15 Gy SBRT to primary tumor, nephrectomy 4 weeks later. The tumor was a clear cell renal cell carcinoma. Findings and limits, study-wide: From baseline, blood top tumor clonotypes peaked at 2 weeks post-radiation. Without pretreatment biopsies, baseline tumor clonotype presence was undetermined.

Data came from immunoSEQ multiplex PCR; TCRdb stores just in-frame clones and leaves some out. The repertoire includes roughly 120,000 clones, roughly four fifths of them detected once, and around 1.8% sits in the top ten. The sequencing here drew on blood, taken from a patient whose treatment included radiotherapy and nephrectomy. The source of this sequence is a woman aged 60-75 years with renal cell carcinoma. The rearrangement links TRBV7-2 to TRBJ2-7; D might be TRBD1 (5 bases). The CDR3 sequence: CASSGGAAFSYEQYF. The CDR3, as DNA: TGTGCCAGCAGCGGTGGGGCAGCCTTTTCCTACGAGCAGTACTTC. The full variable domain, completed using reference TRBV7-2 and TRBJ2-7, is GAGVSQSPSNKVTEKGKDVELRCDPISGHTALYWYRQSLGQGLEFLIYFQGNSAPDKSGLPSDRFSAERTGGSVSTLTIQRTQQEDSAVYLCASSGGAAFSYEQYFGPGTRLTVT.